This TCR beta chain emerged from a study of human T cells and chemical hapten exposure. Blood, whole and unfractionated, served as the source for total RNA extraction. This CDR3 is 16 amino acids long. The J segment lost 0 bases and the V segment lost 2 bases, leaving 3 bases of the junction unmatched. Whole-study findings and limits: Sensitizing to DPC left TCRs with a frequency above 1 in 1000 unaltered.

Remarks on this clonotype: The antigen remains undetermined.

Original methodology: Between about 20,000 and 690,600 TCRs appeared in each sample, and the median stood at 95,638. One entry per CDR3 protein results from TCRdb running MiXCR on the 5' RACE reads. These V and J calls rely on TCRdb rather than the paper's analysis. Of under 85,000 distinct CDR3 sequences detected, approximately 8% appear once; the ten largest clones hold under 2.5%. The chain combines TRBV12-3 or TRBV12-4 with TRBJ2-1; 8 bases map to TRBD2. The clonotype comes from a male donor in good health. The CDR3 nucleotides read TGTGCCAGCAGTTTACTCAGCGGGGGCTCCTACAATGAGCAGTTCTTC. It is translated as CASSLLSGGSYNEQFF.